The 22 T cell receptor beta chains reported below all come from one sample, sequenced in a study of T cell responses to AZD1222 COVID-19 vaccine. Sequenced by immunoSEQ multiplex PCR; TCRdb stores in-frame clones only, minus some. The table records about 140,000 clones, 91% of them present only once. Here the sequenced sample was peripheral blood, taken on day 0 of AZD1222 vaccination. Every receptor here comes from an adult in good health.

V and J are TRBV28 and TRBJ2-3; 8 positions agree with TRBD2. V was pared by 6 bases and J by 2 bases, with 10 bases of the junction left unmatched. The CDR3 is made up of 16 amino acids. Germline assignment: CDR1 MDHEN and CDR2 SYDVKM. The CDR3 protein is CASSLRAGGPTDTQYF. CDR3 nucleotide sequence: TGTGCCAGCAGCCTCCGGGCGGGAGGACCCACAGATACGCAGTATTTT.

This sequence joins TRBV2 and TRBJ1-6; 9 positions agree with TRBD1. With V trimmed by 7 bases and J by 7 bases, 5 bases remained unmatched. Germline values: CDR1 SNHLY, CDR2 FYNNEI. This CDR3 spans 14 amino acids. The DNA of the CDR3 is TGTGCCAGCATTACGACAGGGGGGAATTCACCCCTCCACTTT. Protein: CASITTGGNSPLHF. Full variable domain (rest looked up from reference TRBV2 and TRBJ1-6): EPEVTQTPSHQVTQMGQEVILRCVPISNHLYFYWYRQILGQKVEFLVSFYNNEISEKSEIFDDQFSVERPDGSNFTLKIRSTKLEDSAMYFCASITTGGNSPLHFGNGTRLTVT.

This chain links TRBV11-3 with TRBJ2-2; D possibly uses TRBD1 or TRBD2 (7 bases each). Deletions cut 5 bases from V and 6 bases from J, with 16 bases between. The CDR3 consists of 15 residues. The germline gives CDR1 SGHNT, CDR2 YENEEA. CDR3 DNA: TGTGCCAGCAGCAACAGGGGAGGGGTGTCCGGGGAGCTGTTTTTT. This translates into CASSNRGGVSGELFF.

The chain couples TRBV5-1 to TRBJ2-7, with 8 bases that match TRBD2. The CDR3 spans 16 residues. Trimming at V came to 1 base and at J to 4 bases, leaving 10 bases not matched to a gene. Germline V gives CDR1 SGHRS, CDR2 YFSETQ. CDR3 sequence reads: CASSLSGSQPDYEQYF. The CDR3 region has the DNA TGCGCCAGCAGCTTGAGCGGGAGCCAACCAGATTACGAGCAGTACTTC.

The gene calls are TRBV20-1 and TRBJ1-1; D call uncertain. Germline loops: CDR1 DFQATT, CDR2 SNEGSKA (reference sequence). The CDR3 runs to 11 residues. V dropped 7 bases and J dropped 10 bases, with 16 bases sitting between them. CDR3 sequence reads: CSVTSGRSAFF. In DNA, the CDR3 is TGCAGTGTGACTAGTGGTAGATCAGCTTTCTTT.

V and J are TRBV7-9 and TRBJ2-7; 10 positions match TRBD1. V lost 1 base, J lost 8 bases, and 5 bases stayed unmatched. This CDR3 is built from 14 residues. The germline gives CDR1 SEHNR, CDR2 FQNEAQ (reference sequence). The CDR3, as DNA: TGTGCCAGCAGCTTAGTGGGGACAGGGGAGAAGCAGTACTTC. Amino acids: CASSLVGTGEKQYF.

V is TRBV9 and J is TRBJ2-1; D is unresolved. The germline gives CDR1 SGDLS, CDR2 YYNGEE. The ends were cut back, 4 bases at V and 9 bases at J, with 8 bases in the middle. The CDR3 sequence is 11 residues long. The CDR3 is CASSSLGEQFF. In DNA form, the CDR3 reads TGTGCCAGCAGCTCGTTGGGTGAGCAGTTCTTC.

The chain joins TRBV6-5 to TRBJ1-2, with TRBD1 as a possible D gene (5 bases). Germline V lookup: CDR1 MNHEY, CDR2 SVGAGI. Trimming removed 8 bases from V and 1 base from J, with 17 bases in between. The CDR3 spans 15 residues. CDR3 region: CASRLRDGDNYGYTF. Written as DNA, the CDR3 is TGTGCCAGCCGCCTACGGGACGGAGATAACTATGGCTACACCTTC.

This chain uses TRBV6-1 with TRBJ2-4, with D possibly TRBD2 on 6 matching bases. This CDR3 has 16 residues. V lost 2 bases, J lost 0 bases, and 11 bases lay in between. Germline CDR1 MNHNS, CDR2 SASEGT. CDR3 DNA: TGTGCCAGCAGTGAATTGGGACTGCTAGCCAAAAACATTCAGTACTTC. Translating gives CASSELGLLAKNIQYF.

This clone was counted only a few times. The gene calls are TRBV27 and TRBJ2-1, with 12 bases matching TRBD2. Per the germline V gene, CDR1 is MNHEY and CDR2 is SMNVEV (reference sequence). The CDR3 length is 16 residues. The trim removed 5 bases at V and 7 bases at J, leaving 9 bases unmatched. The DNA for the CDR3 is TGTGCCAGCAGTCCCGGACTAGCGGGAATAGGAAATGAGCAGTTCTTC. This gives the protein CASSPGLAGIGNEQFF.

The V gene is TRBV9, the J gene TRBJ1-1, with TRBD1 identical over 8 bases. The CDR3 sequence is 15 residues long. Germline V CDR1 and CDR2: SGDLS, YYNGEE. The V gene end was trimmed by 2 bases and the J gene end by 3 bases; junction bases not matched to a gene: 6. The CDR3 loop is CASSVSPTGDTEAFF. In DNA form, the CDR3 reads TGTGCCAGCAGCGTGAGCCCGACAGGGGACACTGAAGCTTTCTTT.

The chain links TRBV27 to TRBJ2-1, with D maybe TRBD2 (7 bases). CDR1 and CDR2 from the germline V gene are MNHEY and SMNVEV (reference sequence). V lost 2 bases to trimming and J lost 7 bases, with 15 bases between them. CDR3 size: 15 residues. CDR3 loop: CASSLGGGAVNEQFF. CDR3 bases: TGTGCCAGCAGTTTAGGTGGGGGGGCCGTGAATGAGCAGTTCTTC.

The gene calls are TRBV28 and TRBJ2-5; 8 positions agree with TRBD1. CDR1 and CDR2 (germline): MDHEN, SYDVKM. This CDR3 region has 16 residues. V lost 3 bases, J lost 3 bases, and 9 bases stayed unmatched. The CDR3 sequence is CASSFTGTGQKETQYF. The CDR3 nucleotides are TGTGCCAGCAGTTTCACCGGGACAGGCCAAAAAGAGACCCAGTACTTC. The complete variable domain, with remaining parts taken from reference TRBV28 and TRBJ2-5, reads DVKVTQSSRYLVKRTGEKVFLECVQDMDHENMFWYRQDPGLGLRLIYFSYDVKMKEKGDIPEGYSVSREKKERFSLILESASTNQTSMYLCASSFTGTGQKETQYFGPGTRLLVL.

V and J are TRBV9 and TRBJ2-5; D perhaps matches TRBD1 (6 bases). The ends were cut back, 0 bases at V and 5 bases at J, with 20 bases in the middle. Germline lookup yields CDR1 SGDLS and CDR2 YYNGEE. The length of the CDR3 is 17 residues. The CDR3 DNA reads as TGTGCCAGCAGCGTAGAAGGGAGTACAGGGTTAGGGGAGACCCAGTACTTC. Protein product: CASSVEGSTGLGETQYF.

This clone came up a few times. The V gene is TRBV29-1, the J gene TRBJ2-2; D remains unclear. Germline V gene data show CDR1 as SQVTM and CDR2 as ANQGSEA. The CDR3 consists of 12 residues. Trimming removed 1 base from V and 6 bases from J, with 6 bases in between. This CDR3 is CSVEVSAGELFF. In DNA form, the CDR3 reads TGCAGCGTTGAAGTGTCGGCCGGGGAGCTGTTTTTT.

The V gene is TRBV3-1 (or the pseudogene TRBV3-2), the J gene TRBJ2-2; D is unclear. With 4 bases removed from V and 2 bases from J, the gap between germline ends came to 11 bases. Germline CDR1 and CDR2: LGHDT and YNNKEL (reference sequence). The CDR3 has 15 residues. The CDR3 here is CASSLLRSNTGELFF. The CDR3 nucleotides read TGTGCCAGCAGCCTTCTCAGGAGCAACACCGGGGAGCTGTTTTTT.

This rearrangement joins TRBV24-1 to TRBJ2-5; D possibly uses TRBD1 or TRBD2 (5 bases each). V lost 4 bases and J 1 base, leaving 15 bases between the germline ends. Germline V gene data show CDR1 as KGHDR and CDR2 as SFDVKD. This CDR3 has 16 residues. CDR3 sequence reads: CATSEPPGASQETQYF. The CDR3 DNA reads TGTGCCACCAGTGAACCGCCCGGGGCTAGCCAAGAGACCCAGTACTTC.

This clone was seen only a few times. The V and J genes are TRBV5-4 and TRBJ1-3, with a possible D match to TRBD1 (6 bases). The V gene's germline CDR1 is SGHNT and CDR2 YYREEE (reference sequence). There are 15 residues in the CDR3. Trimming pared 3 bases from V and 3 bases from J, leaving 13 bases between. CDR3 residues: CASSSQEGGGNTIYF. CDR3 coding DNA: TGTGCCAGCAGCTCCCAAGAGGGGGGTGGAAACACCATATATTTT.

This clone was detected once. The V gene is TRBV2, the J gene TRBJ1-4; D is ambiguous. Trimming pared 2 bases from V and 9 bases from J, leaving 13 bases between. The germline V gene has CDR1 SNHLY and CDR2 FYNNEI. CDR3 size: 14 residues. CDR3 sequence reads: CASSETQSGKKLFF. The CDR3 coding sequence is TGTGCCAGCAGTGAAACGCAGTCCGGTAAAAAACTGTTTTTT.

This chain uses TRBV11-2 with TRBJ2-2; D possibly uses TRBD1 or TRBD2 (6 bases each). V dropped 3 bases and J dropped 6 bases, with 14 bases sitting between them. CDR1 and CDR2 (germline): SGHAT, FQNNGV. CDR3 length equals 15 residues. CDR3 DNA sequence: TGTGCCAGCAGCTTGGTGACAGGCGGGGCCGGGGAGCTGTTTTTT. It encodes CASSLVTGGAGELFF.

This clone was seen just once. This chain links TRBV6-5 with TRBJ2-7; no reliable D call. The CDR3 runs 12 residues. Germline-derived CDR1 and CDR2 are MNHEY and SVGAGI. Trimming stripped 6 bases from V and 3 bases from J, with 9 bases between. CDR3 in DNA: TGTGCCAGCAGCGATCTCCTCTACGAGCAGTACTTC. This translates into CASSDLLYEQYF.

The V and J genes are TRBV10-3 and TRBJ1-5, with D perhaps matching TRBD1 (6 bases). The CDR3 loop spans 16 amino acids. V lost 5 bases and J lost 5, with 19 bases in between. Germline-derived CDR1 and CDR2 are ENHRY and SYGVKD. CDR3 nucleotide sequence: TGTGCCATCAGTCCGGCACCGACAGGCGTAGATCAGCCCCAGCATTTT. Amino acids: CAISPAPTGVDQPQHF.